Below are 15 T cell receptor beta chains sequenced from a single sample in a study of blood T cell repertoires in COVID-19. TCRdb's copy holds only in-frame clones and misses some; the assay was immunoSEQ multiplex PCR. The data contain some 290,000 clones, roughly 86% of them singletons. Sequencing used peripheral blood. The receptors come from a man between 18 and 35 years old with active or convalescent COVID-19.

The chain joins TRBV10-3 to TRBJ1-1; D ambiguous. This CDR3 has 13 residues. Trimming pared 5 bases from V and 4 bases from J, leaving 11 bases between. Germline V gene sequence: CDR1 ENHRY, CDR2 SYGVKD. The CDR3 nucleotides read TGTGCCATCAGTCGGGAAACGGGCACTGAAGCTTTCTTT. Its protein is CAISRETGTEAFF.

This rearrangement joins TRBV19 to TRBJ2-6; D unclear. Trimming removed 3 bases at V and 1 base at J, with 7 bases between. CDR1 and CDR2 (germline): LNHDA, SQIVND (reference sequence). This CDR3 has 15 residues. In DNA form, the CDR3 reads TGTGCCAGTAGTATCTTACAGTCTGGGGCCAACGTCCTGACTTTC. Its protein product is CASSILQSGANVLTF.

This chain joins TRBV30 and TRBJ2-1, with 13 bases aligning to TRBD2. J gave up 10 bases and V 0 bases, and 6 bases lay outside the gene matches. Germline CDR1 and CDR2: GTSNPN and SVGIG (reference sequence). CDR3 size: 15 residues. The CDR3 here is CAWSVRLAGGPEQFF. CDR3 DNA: TGTGCCTGGAGTGTACGACTAGCGGGAGGTCCAGAGCAGTTCTTC.

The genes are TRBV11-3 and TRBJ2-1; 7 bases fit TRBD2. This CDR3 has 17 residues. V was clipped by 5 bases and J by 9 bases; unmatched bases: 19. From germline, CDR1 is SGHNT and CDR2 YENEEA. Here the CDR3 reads CASSPGGSGKASGEQFF. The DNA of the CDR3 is TGTGCCAGCAGCCCCGGGGGGAGCGGGAAGGCTTCGGGTGAGCAGTTCTTC.

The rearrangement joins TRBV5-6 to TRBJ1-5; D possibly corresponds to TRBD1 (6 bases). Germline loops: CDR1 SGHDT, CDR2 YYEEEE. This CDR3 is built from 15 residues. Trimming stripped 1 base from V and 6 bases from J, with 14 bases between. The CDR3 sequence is CASSLRVQGSQPQHF. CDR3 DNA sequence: TGTGCCAGCAGCTTGCGGGTACAGGGAAGTCAGCCCCAGCATTTT.

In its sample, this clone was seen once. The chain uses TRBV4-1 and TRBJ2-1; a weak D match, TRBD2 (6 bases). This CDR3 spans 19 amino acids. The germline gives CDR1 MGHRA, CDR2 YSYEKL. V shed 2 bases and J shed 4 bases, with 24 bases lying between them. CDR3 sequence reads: CASSQNPPMGEARYNEQFF. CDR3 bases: TGCGCCAGCAGCCAAAATCCCCCCATGGGGGAGGCACGTTACAATGAGCAGTTCTTC.

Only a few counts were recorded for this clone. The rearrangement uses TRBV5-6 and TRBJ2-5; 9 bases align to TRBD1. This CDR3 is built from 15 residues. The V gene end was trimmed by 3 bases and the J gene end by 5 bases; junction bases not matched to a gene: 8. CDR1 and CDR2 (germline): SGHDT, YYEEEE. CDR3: CASSSGQGSGETQYF. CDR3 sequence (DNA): TGTGCCAGCAGCTCTGGACAGGGGTCGGGCGAGACCCAGTACTTC.

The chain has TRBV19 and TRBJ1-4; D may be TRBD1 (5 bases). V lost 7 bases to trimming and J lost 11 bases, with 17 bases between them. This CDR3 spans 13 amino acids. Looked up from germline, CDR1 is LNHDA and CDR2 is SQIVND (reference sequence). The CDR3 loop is CASIPGGVGKLFF. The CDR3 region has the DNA TGTGCCAGTATCCCGGGAGGGGTTGGGAAACTGTTTTTT.

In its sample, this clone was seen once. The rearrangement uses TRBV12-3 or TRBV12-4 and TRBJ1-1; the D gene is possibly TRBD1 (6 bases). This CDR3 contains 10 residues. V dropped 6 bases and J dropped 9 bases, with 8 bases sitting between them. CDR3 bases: TGTGCCAGCAGAGGACAGCAAGCTTTCTTT. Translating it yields CASRGQQAFF.

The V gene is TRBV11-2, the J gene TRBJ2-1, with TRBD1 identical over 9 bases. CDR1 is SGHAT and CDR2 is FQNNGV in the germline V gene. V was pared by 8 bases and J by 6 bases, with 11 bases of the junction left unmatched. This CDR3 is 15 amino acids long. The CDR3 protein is CASRPPGTGINEQFF. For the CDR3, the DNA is TGTGCCAGCCGACCTCCCGGGACAGGGATCAATGAGCAGTTCTTC.

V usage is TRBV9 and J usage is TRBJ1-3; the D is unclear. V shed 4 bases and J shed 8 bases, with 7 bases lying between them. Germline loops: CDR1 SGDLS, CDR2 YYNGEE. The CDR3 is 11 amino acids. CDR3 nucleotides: TGTGCCAGCAGCCTAGGCGACACCATATATTTT. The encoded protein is CASSLGDTIYF.

CDR3 bases: TGTGCCAGCAGCTTAGTCCAGGGCGTCAACAATGAGCAGTTCTTC. Translated, it gives CASSLVQGVNNEQFF. The V gene is TRBV7-9, the J gene TRBJ2-1, with a weak D call TRBD1 (5 bases). V was trimmed by 1 base and J by 5 bases, leaving 12 bases between them. CDR3 length equals 15 residues. The germline V gene encodes CDR1 SEHNR and CDR2 FQNEAQ (reference sequence).

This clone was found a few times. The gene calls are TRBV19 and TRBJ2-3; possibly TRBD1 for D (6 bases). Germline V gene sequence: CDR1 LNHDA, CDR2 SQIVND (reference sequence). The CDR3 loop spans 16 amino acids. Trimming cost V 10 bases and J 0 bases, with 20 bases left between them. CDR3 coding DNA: TGTGCCACCAACAGGGAGATCGCGTTTAGCACAGATACGCAGTATTTT. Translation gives CATNREIAFSTDTQYF. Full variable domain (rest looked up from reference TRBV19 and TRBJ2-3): DGGITQSPKYLFRKEGQNVTLSCEQNLNHDAMYWYRQDPGQGLRLIYYSQIVNDFQKGDIAEGYSVSREKKESFPLTVTSAQKNPTAFYLCATNREIAFSTDTQYFGPGTRLTVL.

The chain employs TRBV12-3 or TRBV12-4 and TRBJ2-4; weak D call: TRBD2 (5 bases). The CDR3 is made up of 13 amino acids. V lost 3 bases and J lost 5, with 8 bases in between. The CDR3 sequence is CASSLSGENIQYF. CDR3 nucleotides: TGTGCCAGCAGTTTGAGCGGTGAAAACATTCAGTACTTC.

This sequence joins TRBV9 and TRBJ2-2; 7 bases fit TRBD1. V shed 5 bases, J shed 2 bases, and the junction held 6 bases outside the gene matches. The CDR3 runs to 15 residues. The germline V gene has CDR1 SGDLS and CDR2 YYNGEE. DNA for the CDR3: TGTGCCAGCAGTCCGGGACAGAAAAACACCGGGGAGCTGTTTTTT. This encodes CASSPGQKNTGELFF.